Each of the 26 T cell receptor beta chains below was sequenced from the same sample in a study of long-term antiretroviral therapy in people with HIV. Version v3.0 of the immunoSEQ assay ran at survey level. Generated by immunoSEQ multiplex PCR, the TCRdb table keeps only in-frame clones and is missing some. The sample has tens of thousands of clones; 85% are singletons. The sample consisted of unsorted PBMCs, taken 2.3 years after starting antiretroviral therapy. The receptors shown here come from a middle-aged man with HIV.

The chain links TRBV9 to TRBJ2-1; 13 bases fit TRBD2. Losses at the gene ends were 0 bases for V and 7 bases for J; bases not matched to a gene: 1. The germline V gene has CDR1 SGDLS and CDR2 YYNGEE. This CDR3 contains 15 residues. CDR3 coding DNA: TGTGCCAGCAGCGTAGCGACTAGCGGGGGGAATGAGCAGTTCTTC. Encoded protein: CASSVATSGGNEQFF.

The chain carries TRBV7-9 and TRBJ1-5; the D gene is possibly TRBD1 (6 bases). V shed 1 base and J shed 6 bases, with 10 bases lying between them. The CDR3 covers 14 residues. The germline gives CDR1 SEHNR, CDR2 FQNEAQ (reference sequence). CDR3 loop: CASSLEGGSQPQHF. The DNA of the CDR3 is TGTGCCAGCAGCTTAGAAGGGGGAAGTCAGCCCCAGCATTTT.

The chain joins TRBV7-3 to TRBJ2-3; possibly TRBD1 or TRBD2 for D (5 bases each). The CDR3 runs 15 residues. Germline lookup yields CDR1 SGHTA and CDR2 FQGTGA. The V gene lost 5 bases and the J gene lost 3 bases, with 15 bases spanning the gap. In nucleotides, the CDR3 is TGTGCCAGCAGCGCCACCGGGGCCTTAACAGATACGCAGTATTTT. Its translation is CASSATGALTDTQYF.

The chain is built from TRBV7-6 and TRBJ2-1, with 12 bases that match TRBD2. The germline CDR1 and CDR2 sequences are SGHVS and FNYEAQ. The CDR3 has 17 amino acids. The V segment lost 5 bases and the J segment 2 bases; nucleotides outside the gene matches: 7. CDR3 protein: CASSPGLAGTAYNEQFF. The DNA of the CDR3 is TGTGCCAGCAGCCCAGGACTAGCGGGAACGGCCTACAATGAGCAGTTCTTC.

The V call is TRBV5-1, the J call TRBJ1-4, with D uncertain. CDR3 length: 14 amino acids. In germline, CDR1 is SGHRS, CDR2 YFSETQ. The ends were cut back, 4 bases at V and 3 bases at J, with 10 bases in the middle. CDR3: CASSATVSNEKLFF. CDR3 nucleotides: TGCGCCAGCAGCGCGACGGTATCTAATGAAAAACTGTTTTTT.

The chain employs TRBV27 and TRBJ1-2; 9 positions agree with TRBD1. J lost 5 bases, V lost 3 bases, and 4 bases had no gene match. The CDR3 loop spans 14 amino acids. CDR1 and CDR2 from the germline V gene are MNHEY and SMNVEV (reference sequence). In DNA, the CDR3 is TGTGCCAGCAGTTTTTCTGGACAGGGGTATGGCTACACCTTC. It yields the protein CASSFSGQGYGYTF.

This clone showed up just a few times. The chain joins TRBV7-2 to TRBJ2-3; TRBD1 is a possible D gene (6 bases). The CDR3 totals 15 residues. The germline V gene has CDR1 SGHTA and CDR2 FQGNSA. Between the trimmed V and J ends, which lost 5 bases and 1 base, there was a span of 13 bases. CDR3 DNA sequence: TGTGCCAGCAGCCAAGAGGGGGTTCGCACAGATACGCAGTATTTT. It is translated as CASSQEGVRTDTQYF.

The count of this clone is one. The V call is TRBV9, the J call TRBJ1-2; 9 bases match TRBD1. The CDR3 length is 19 residues. CDR1 is SGDLS and CDR2 is YYNGEE in the germline V gene. V lost 3 bases, J lost 5 bases, and 20 bases stayed unmatched. This chain's CDR3 is CASSAANNPGQGYFYGYTF. The CDR3 coding sequence is TGTGCCAGCAGCGCAGCAAATAACCCGGGACAGGGTTATTTTTATGGCTACACCTTC.

This chain uses TRBV29-1 with TRBJ2-7, with D perhaps matching TRBD1 (5 bases). The CDR3 covers 15 residues. Germline V CDR1 and CDR2: SQVTM, ANQGSEA. V was pared by 1 base and J by 1 base, with 14 bases between. CDR3 in amino acids: CSVEGTIDSSYEQYF. DNA for the CDR3: TGCAGCGTTGAAGGTACAATAGACAGTTCCTACGAGCAGTACTTC.

This clone has a handful of counts. The chain uses TRBV4-1 and TRBJ2-7, with 11 bases aligning to TRBD1. Germline V gives CDR1 MGHRA, CDR2 YSYEKL. This CDR3 has 15 amino acids. Trimming removed 2 bases from V and 6 bases from J; junction bases left unmatched: 6. The CDR3 reads CASSQRTGGGIEQYF. CDR3 in DNA: TGCGCCAGCAGCCAACGGACAGGGGGCGGGATCGAGCAGTACTTC.

V usage is TRBV15 and J usage is TRBJ2-7; TRBD1 matches 7 bases. The germline gives CDR1 LNHNV, CDR2 YYDKDF (reference sequence). Trimming at V came to 3 bases and at J to 9 bases, leaving 8 bases not matched to a gene. This CDR3 comprises 13 residues. CDR3 nucleotides: TGTGCCACCAGCAGGACAGGGTCTGCACGGCAGTACTTC. Its protein is CATSRTGSARQYF.

The chain recombines TRBV20-1 with TRBJ1-4; D unclear. Trimming took off 0 bases at V and 8 bases at J, with 4 bases between the two ends. The germline gives CDR1 DFQATT, CDR2 SNEGSKA (reference sequence). This CDR3 comprises 11 residues. The CDR3 loop reads CSAREYEKLFF. The CDR3 nucleotides read TGCAGTGCTAGAGAGTACGAAAAACTGTTTTTT.

This clone was detected only once. DNA for the CDR3: TGTGCCAGCAGCTTAGGGGCCGGGGGGGAGTCTTATGGCTACACCTTC. Amino acids: CASSLGAGGESYGYTF. The genes are TRBV7-9 and TRBJ1-2; D is possibly TRBD1 (5 bases). The CDR3 runs 16 residues. Trimming removed 1 base at V and 5 bases at J, with 17 bases between. The germline CDR1 and CDR2 sequences are SEHNR and FQNEAQ (reference sequence). Drawing the rest from reference TRBV7-9 and TRBJ1-2, the complete variable domain is DTGVSQNPRHKITKRGQNVTFRCDPISEHNRLYWYRQTLGQGPEFLTYFQNEAQLEKSRLLSDRFSAERPKGSFSTLEIQRTEQGDSAMYLCASSLGAGGESYGYTFGSGTRLTVV.

This clone was seen more than once but under ten times. The chain uses TRBV2 and TRBJ1-5; no definite D call. Germline CDR1 and CDR2: SNHLY and FYNNEI. The V end was cut by 1 base, the J end by 5 bases, with 12 bases between. The CDR3 has 15 residues. CDR3 sequence: CASSEEPGWDQPQHF. CDR3 bases: TGTGCCAGCAGTGAAGAGCCGGGGTGGGATCAGCCCCAGCATTTT.

The chain is built from TRBV7-3 and TRBJ2-1; D is possibly TRBD1 or TRBD2 (6 bases each). The ends were cut back, 5 bases at V and 8 bases at J, with 19 bases in the middle. CDR3 length: 15 residues. CDR1 and CDR2 from the germline V gene are SGHTA and FQGTGA. CDR3 region: CASSPHGGRNYEQFF. The CDR3 nucleotides are TGTGCCAGCAGCCCCCATGGGGGGCGGAACTATGAGCAGTTCTTC.

The J gene is TRBJ2-7, the V gene TRBV19, with 8 bases fitting TRBD2. CDR3 size: 13 residues. V shed 10 bases and J 2 bases; nucleotides not matched to a gene: 7. Germline-derived CDR1 and CDR2 are LNHDA and SQIVND (reference sequence). The CDR3 nucleotides are TGTGCCACATCGGGAGGGGCAACCTACGAGCAGTACTTC. It encodes CATSGGATYEQYF. Full variable domain (remainder filled in from reference TRBV19 and TRBJ2-7): DGGITQSPKYLFRKEGQNVTLSCEQNLNHDAMYWYRQDPGQGLRLIYYSQIVNDFQKGDIAEGYSVSREKKESFPLTVTSAQKNPTAFYLCATSGGATYEQYFGPGTRLTVT.

The chain has TRBV6-6 and TRBJ2-3, with 9 bases matching TRBD1. The V and J ends lost 4 bases and 0 bases, in that order; junction bases with no gene match: 5. The CDR3 runs to 16 residues. Germline CDR1 and CDR2: MNHNY and SVGAGI (reference sequence). In DNA, the CDR3 is TGTGCCAGCAGTTGGGACAGGGAGGAGAGCACAGATACGCAGTATTTT. Translating it yields CASSWDREESTDTQYF.

The chain uses TRBV30 and TRBJ1-2; possible D gene TRBD1, 5 bases. Germline V gives CDR1 GTSNPN, CDR2 SVGIG (reference sequence). Trimming took off 6 bases at V and 2 bases at J, with 13 bases between the two ends. The CDR3 is 13 residues long. The CDR3 loop reads CACPTVANYGYTF. As DNA, the CDR3 is TGTGCCTGTCCGACAGTTGCCAACTATGGCTACACCTTC.

This clone was counted a few times. This chain connects TRBV5-5 to TRBJ2-5; D could derive from TRBD1 or TRBD2 (6 bases each). The CDR3 covers 14 residues. Trimming stripped 0 bases from V and 5 bases from J, with 11 bases between. Germline V lookup: CDR1 SGHKS, CDR2 YYEKEE (reference sequence). CDR3 in amino acids: CASSLEWGAETQYF. The CDR3 DNA is TGTGCCAGCAGCTTGGAATGGGGGGCTGAGACCCAGTACTTC.

This sequence joins TRBV28 and TRBJ2-3; the D gene is possibly TRBD2 (6 bases). This CDR3 is 15 amino acids long. V lost 4 bases to trimming and J lost 2 bases, with 13 bases between them. Germline lookup yields CDR1 MDHEN and CDR2 SYDVKM. CDR3 in amino acids: CASSSSGTFTDTQYF. The CDR3 DNA is TGTGCCAGCAGTTCCTCCGGGACTTTCACAGATACGCAGTATTTT.

The V call is TRBV30, the J call TRBJ1-4, with 7 bases aligning to TRBD1. The CDR3 totals 14 residues. Germline CDR1 reads GTSNPN; CDR2 reads SVGIG (reference sequence). The trim removed 0 bases at V and 4 bases at J, leaving 2 bases unmatched. For the CDR3, the DNA is TGTGCCTGGAGTGTAGGGGGCGGTAATGAAAAACTGTTTTTT. Its translation is CAWSVGGGNEKLFF.

The rearrangement joins TRBV5-1 to TRBJ2-1, with 7 positions matching TRBD1. This CDR3 contains 15 residues. From germline, CDR1 is SGHRS and CDR2 YFSETQ. V shed 2 bases and J 6 bases; nucleotides not matched to a gene: 8. The CDR3 DNA reads as TGCGCCAGCAGCTTAATACCGACAGGGATCAATGAGCAGTTCTTC. It encodes CASSLIPTGINEQFF.

V usage is TRBV10-3 and J usage is TRBJ2-1; tentatively, D is TRBD1 (5 bases). V lost 0 bases, J lost 7 bases, and 7 bases lay in between. Germline loops: CDR1 ENHRY, CDR2 SYGVKD. This CDR3 spans 13 amino acids. CDR3: CAISESGDNEQFF. The CDR3 DNA follows: TGTGCCATCAGTGAGTCAGGGGATAATGAGCAGTTCTTC.

This chain links TRBV5-1 with TRBJ1-1; the match to TRBD1 covers 8 bases. This CDR3 region has 13 residues. CDR1 SGHRS and CDR2 YFSETQ come from the germline V gene. The V gene end was trimmed by 2 bases and the J gene end by 4 bases; junction bases not matched to a gene: 1. In DNA, the CDR3 is TGCGCCAGCAGCTTCAGGGGGCGCACTGAAGCTTTCTTT. Encoded protein: CASSFRGRTEAFF.

This chain joins TRBV9 and TRBJ2-7; tentatively, D is TRBD1 (5 bases). Per the germline V gene, CDR1 is SGDLS and CDR2 is YYNGEE. Trimming cost V 0 bases and J 5 bases, with 12 bases left between them. The CDR3 has 14 residues. Here the CDR3 reads CASSVGGPGNEQYF. CDR3 sequence (DNA): TGTGCCAGCAGCGTAGGTGGTCCAGGGAACGAGCAGTACTTC.

V gene TRBV9 combines with J gene TRBJ1-3; D ambiguous. This CDR3 region has 16 residues. From germline, CDR1 is SGDLS and CDR2 YYNGEE. The ends were cut back, 0 bases at V and 1 base at J, with 11 bases in the middle. CDR3 residues: CASSVAGVGSGNTIYF. CDR3 DNA: TGTGCCAGCAGCGTAGCCGGAGTTGGATCTGGAAACACCATATATTTT. The full variable domain, its missing parts supplied by reference TRBV9 and TRBJ1-3, is DSGVTQTPKHLITATGQRVTLRCSPRSGDLSVYWYQQSLDQGLQFLIQYYNGEERAKGNILERFSAQQFPDLHSELNLSSLELGDSALYFCASSVAGVGSGNTIYFGEGSWLTVV.